The 30 T cell receptor beta chains below were found in one sample sequenced in a study of PD-L1 blockade in urothelial cancer. Time point reported: peripheral blood 6 weeks after treatment start. Profiling relied on immunoSEQ multiplex PCR, and the TCRdb table lists in-frame clones only, not all of them. The sample includes under 50,000 clones, approximately 86% seen only once; the top ten take 24%. The sample was PBMCs, taken around atezolizumab (anti-PD-L1) treatment. The source of these receptors is a man aged 55 to 69 with urothelial cancer.

This chain links TRBV5-1 with TRBJ2-7, with 10 bases matching TRBD2. CDR1 is SGHRS, CDR2 YFSETQ, per germline. This CDR3 has 22 amino acids. The J segment lost 4 bases and the V segment lost 3 bases, leaving 28 bases of the junction unmatched. CDR3 amino acids: CASSWVPYSGAASGSPIYEQYF. CDR3 DNA: TGCGCCAGCAGCTGGGTCCCTTATTCAGGGGCGGCTAGCGGGAGCCCAATTTACGAGCAGTACTTC.

The chain recombines TRBV5-4 with TRBJ2-1; TRBD2 aligns across 14 bases. Per the germline V gene, CDR1 is SGHNT and CDR2 is YYREEE (reference sequence). V gave up 0 bases and J gave up 1 base; unmatched junction bases: 9. The CDR3 covers 20 residues. The CDR3 coding sequence is TGTGCCAGCAGCTTGGCCCTGACTAGCGGGAGGGAGGCGTCCTACAATGAGCAGTTCTTC. Its translation is CASSLALTSGREASYNEQFF.

This chain links TRBV5-6 with TRBJ1-1; 9 nucleotides align to TRBD1. This CDR3 region has 14 residues. After removal of 0 bases from V and 5 bases from J, the junction contained 2 bases not matched to a gene. Germline V gives CDR1 SGHDT, CDR2 YYEEEE. CDR3 amino acids: CASSLGTGATEAFF. CDR3 in DNA: TGTGCCAGCAGCTTGGGGACAGGGGCTACTGAAGCTTTCTTT.

The rearrangement joins TRBV6-6 to TRBJ1-5; D is perhaps TRBD1 (5 bases). CDR1 and CDR2 (germline): MNHNY, SVGAGI (reference sequence). CDR3 length: 16 residues. V was cut by 8 bases and J by 1 base, with 18 bases left in between. CDR3 residues: CASRSNRGESNQPQHF. In DNA, the CDR3 is TGTGCCAGCCGATCTAACCGGGGGGAAAGCAATCAGCCCCAGCATTTT.

The V gene is TRBV14, the J gene TRBJ2-4; 10 bases fit TRBD2. J lost 0 bases, V lost 2 bases, and 7 bases had no gene match. The CDR3 totals 18 residues. Germline-derived CDR1 and CDR2 are SGHDN and FVKESK. The CDR3 spells CASSQPSGGHLAKNIQYF. The CDR3 nucleotides read TGTGCCAGCAGCCAACCTAGCGGGGGACATCTAGCCAAAAACATTCAGTACTTC.

The chain joins TRBV19 to TRBJ1-1; unclear D gene. Germline CDR1 is LNHDA and CDR2 is SQIVND (reference sequence). The V end lost 1 base, the J end lost 6 bases, and 15 bases lay between the germline ends. The CDR3 sequence is 15 residues long. The CDR3 reads CASSIGWQSAAEAFF. The CDR3, as DNA: TGTGCCAGTAGTATAGGTTGGCAGTCTGCAGCTGAAGCTTTCTTT.

CDR3 nucleotide sequence: TGTGCCAGCAGCTTAGGCAGGCCCCCCTACGAGCAGTACTTC. Translated, it gives CASSLGRPPYEQYF. The chain links TRBV11-3 to TRBJ2-7, with D unresolved. This CDR3 contains 14 residues. Germline V gives CDR1 SGHNT, CDR2 YENEEA. V was trimmed by 1 base and J by 2 bases, leaving 9 bases between them.

This chain connects TRBV5-1 to TRBJ2-1, with TRBD2 matching 10 bases. The length of the CDR3 is 19 residues. J gave up 9 bases and V 4 bases, and 22 bases lay outside the gene matches. Germline-derived CDR1 and CDR2 are SGHRS and YFSETQ. Here the CDR3 reads CASSGTYQLAGKGFGEQFF. The CDR3, as DNA: TGCGCCAGCAGCGGGACTTATCAACTAGCGGGGAAGGGGTTCGGTGAGCAGTTCTTC.

This chain connects TRBV19 to TRBJ2-3; TRBD2 matches 13 bases. The germline V gene has CDR1 LNHDA and CDR2 SQIVND (reference sequence). The CDR3 consists of 15 residues. J was trimmed by 1 base and V by 6 bases; bases with no gene match: 1. The DNA for the CDR3 is TGTGCCAGTAGCGGGACTAGCGGGGGCACAGATACGCAGTATTTT. This translates into CASSGTSGGTDTQYF.

J is TRBJ2-1 and V is TRBV4-1; TRBD2 matches 7 bases. Losses at the gene ends were 1 base for V and 9 bases for J; bases not matched to a gene: 9. The CDR3 consists of 15 residues. From germline, CDR1 is MGHRA and CDR2 YSYEKL. The CDR3 loop is CASSQGGLVVPEQFF. The CDR3 DNA reads TGCGCCAGCAGCCAAGGTGGACTAGTTGTCCCTGAGCAGTTCTTC.

V usage is TRBV5-1 and J usage is TRBJ2-2, with D unclear. The CDR3 runs 13 residues. V was shortened by 6 bases and J by 1 base, with 7 bases between the two germline ends. Germline CDR1 and CDR2: SGHRS and YFSETQ. CDR3 residues: CASIRGNTGELFF. CDR3 nucleotide sequence: TGCGCCAGCATCCGCGGGAACACCGGGGAGCTGTTTTTT. Combining the CDR3 with reference TRBV5-1 and TRBJ2-2 gives the whole variable domain KAGVTQTPRYLIKTRGQQVTLSCSPISGHRSVSWYQQTPGQGLQFLFEYFSETQRNKGNFPGRFSGRQFSNSRSEMNVSTLELGDSALYLCASIRGNTGELFFGEGSRLTVL.

V usage is TRBV6-5 and J usage is TRBJ1-2; D unclear. The CDR3 runs 15 residues. Germline V lookup: CDR1 MNHEY, CDR2 SVGAGI. The ends were cut back, 6 bases at V and 2 bases at J, with 16 bases in the middle. The CDR3, as DNA: TGTGCCAGCAGCAGATCCCCGACGGGGAACTATGGCTACACCTTC. Translated, it gives CASSRSPTGNYGYTF.

CDR3 sequence (DNA): TGTGCCAGCAGCGTAGACAGGGGGCCTGGAAACACCATATATTTT. Its protein is CASSVDRGPGNTIYF. This chain joins TRBV9 and TRBJ1-3, with 9 bases lining up with TRBD1. J was trimmed by 2 bases and V by 0 bases; bases with no gene match: 0. CDR1 and CDR2 (germline): SGDLS, YYNGEE. The CDR3 runs 15 residues.

This clone was picked up a small number of times. The chain has TRBV4-1 and TRBJ1-2, with 7 bases matching TRBD1. CDR3 length: 15 residues. In germline, CDR1 is MGHRA, CDR2 YSYEKL. Trimming took 4 bases from V and 4 from J; bases not matched to a gene: 9. CDR3 in amino acids: CASSPPRQGGYGYTF. In nucleotides, the CDR3 is TGCGCCAGCAGCCCCCCTAGACAGGGAGGCTATGGCTACACCTTC.

The chain joins TRBV19 to TRBJ1-4; D might be TRBD1 (6 bases). Germline CDR1 is LNHDA and CDR2 is SQIVND (reference sequence). V shed 6 bases and J shed 0 bases, with 8 bases lying between them. The CDR3 totals 14 residues. Here the CDR3 DNA reads TGTGCCAGTAGAGAGGGGGCAACTAATGAAAAACTGTTTTTT. Encoded protein: CASREGATNEKLFF.

This sequence joins TRBV30 and TRBJ1-2, with no clear D. The length of the CDR3 is 12 residues. Germline V gene data show CDR1 as GTSNPN and CDR2 as SVGIG (reference sequence). V shed 6 bases and J shed 8 bases, with 16 bases lying between them. Written as DNA, the CDR3 is TGTGCCTGTCGTCGGGCGGGTTGGGGCTACACCTTC. It specifies CACRRAGWGYTF.

About this clone itself: Other nucleotide sequences from this sample produce the same CDR3. The chain combines TRBV19 with TRBJ2-1, with 10 positions matching TRBD2. Germline lookup yields CDR1 LNHDA and CDR2 SQIVND (reference sequence). Germline trimming cut 3 bases from V and 13 bases from J; bases unmatched to any gene: 12. The CDR3 runs 15 residues. CDR3 in amino acids: CASSIWLAGAGEQFF. In DNA, the CDR3 is TGTGCCAGTAGTATCTGGCTAGCGGGAGCCGGTGAACAGTTCTTC.

The rearrangement links TRBV9 to TRBJ2-7; no firm D call. This CDR3 region has 13 residues. Germline V CDR1 and CDR2: SGDLS, YYNGEE. V dropped 0 bases and J dropped 3 bases, with 7 bases sitting between them. CDR3 DNA: TGTGCCAGCAGCGTAGCCATCGGCTACGAGCAGTACTTC. Translated, it gives CASSVAIGYEQYF.

The gene calls are TRBV10-3 and TRBJ1-1, with D unclear. Germline assignment: CDR1 ENHRY and CDR2 SYGVKD. V lost 3 bases and J lost 8, with 13 bases in between. The CDR3 sequence is 13 residues long. CDR3 sequence: CAISDISGREAFF. The DNA for the CDR3 is TGTGCCATCAGTGATATCTCGGGGAGGGAAGCTTTCTTT.

The J gene is TRBJ2-3, the V gene TRBV28, with 7 bases matching TRBD1. J gave up 0 bases and V 5 bases, and 8 bases lay outside the gene matches. Germline values: CDR1 MDHEN, CDR2 SYDVKM. This CDR3 comprises 16 residues. CDR3 sequence: CASSVRTGTSTDTQYF. CDR3 DNA: TGTGCCAGCAGTGTAAGGACAGGCACTAGCACAGATACGCAGTATTTT. The entire variable domain, with the rest obtained from reference TRBV28 and TRBJ2-3, is as follows: DVKVTQSSRYLVKRTGEKVFLECVQDMDHENMFWYRQDPGLGLRLIYFSYDVKMKEKGDIPEGYSVSREKKERFSLILESASTNQTSMYLCASSVRTGTSTDTQYFGPGTRLTVL.

This clone has a single count. The chain couples TRBV5-1 to TRBJ2-7; 9 positions agree with TRBD2. The germline CDR1 and CDR2 sequences are SGHRS and YFSETQ. The CDR3 loop spans 16 amino acids. V shed 2 bases and J 2 bases; nucleotides not matched to a gene: 8. The CDR3 loop reads CASSFTLAGATYEQYF. CDR3 bases: TGCGCCAGCAGCTTTACCTTAGCGGGAGCCACCTACGAGCAGTACTTC.

The chain uses TRBV5-1 and TRBJ2-5, with D maybe TRBD2 (5 bases). The length of the CDR3 is 12 residues. V lost 4 bases to trimming and J lost 5 bases, with 9 bases between them. CDR1 is SGHRS and CDR2 is YFSETQ in the germline V gene. The CDR3: CASSRDTETQYF. In DNA form, the CDR3 reads TGCGCCAGCAGCCGGGATACCGAGACCCAGTACTTC.

This chain joins TRBV2 and TRBJ1-4, with D perhaps TRBD1 (6 bases). Trimming shortened V by 7 bases and J by 8 bases, and 23 bases separated the two germline ends. The CDR3 runs to 16 residues. CDR1 and CDR2 from the germline V gene are SNHLY and FYNNEI. The CDR3 region has the DNA TGTGCCAGCATCCTCGATGGGGGCCGCGTTGGCGAAAAACTGTTTTTT. The encoded protein is CASILDGGRVGEKLFF.

This rearrangement joins TRBV19 to TRBJ1-1; D is undetermined. The germline V gene has CDR1 LNHDA and CDR2 SQIVND (reference sequence). The CDR3 extends over 15 amino acids. Between the trimmed V and J ends, which lost 3 bases and 1 base, there was a span of 12 bases. Here the CDR3 DNA reads TGTGCCAGTAGTATCCGTATTCGGAGGAACACTGAAGCTTTCTTT. Translating it yields CASSIRIRRNTEAFF.

The CDR3 DNA reads as TGTGCCAGCAGTGAAACGACAGGGGGCAGTGGCTACACCTTC. Its protein is CASSETTGGSGYTF. This chain joins TRBV6-1 and TRBJ1-2, with 10 positions matching TRBD1. CDR3 length equals 14 residues. Per germline, CDR1 MNHNS and CDR2 SASEGT. With V trimmed by 2 bases and J by 7 bases, 4 bases remained unmatched.

The chain links TRBV6-1 to TRBJ1-2; the D gene is possibly TRBD1 (5 bases). The CDR3 has 14 residues. The V and J ends lost 7 bases and 0 bases respectively, with 12 bases between them. Germline V CDR1 and CDR2: MNHNS, SASEGT. The CDR3 sequence is CASTPTVANYGYTF. CDR3 coding DNA: TGTGCCAGCACCCCGACAGTAGCTAACTATGGCTACACCTTC.

V usage is TRBV4-1 and J usage is TRBJ2-3; TRBD2 is a possible D gene (6 bases). The V gene lost 4 bases and the J gene lost 2 bases, with 22 bases spanning the gap. Looked up from germline, CDR1 is MGHRA and CDR2 is YSYEKL. This CDR3 has 18 amino acids. The CDR3 region has the DNA TGCGCCAGCAGCCTTATGGAGGAGGGTCGGGGTTTCACAGATACGCAGTATTTT. Its translation is CASSLMEEGRGFTDTQYF.

V gene TRBV30 combines with J gene TRBJ1-5, with TRBD1 as a possible D gene (6 bases). The CDR3 runs 13 residues. Trimming shortened V by 0 bases and J by 6 bases, and 9 bases separated the two germline ends. Germline loops: CDR1 GTSNPN, CDR2 SVGIG (reference sequence). CDR3 amino acids: CAWSVQGTQPQHF. The CDR3 coding sequence is TGTGCCTGGAGTGTACAGGGTACTCAGCCCCAGCATTTT.

This clone was recorded only once. The chain recombines TRBV14 with TRBJ1-2; weak D call: TRBD1 (6 bases). From germline, CDR1 is SGHDN and CDR2 FVKESK. The CDR3 extends over 13 amino acids. Trimming took 3 bases from V and 8 from J, leaving 13 bases between them. In nucleotides, the CDR3 is TGTGCCAGCAGCCAGGACCGGGACATAGGCTACACCTTC. It yields the protein CASSQDRDIGYTF.

The genes are TRBV6-5 and TRBJ2-7, with D perhaps TRBD2 (5 bases). Germline assignment: CDR1 MNHEY and CDR2 SVGAGI. V gave up 6 bases and J gave up 3 bases, with 12 bases separating them. The CDR3 totals 13 residues. CDR3 in amino acids: CASRSLGIYEQYF. In DNA, the CDR3 is TGTGCCAGCAGGTCCCTCGGGATCTACGAGCAGTACTTC.